These T cell receptor beta chains were read from a single sample in a study of T cell repertoires in cytomegalovirus infection. Their target antigens are unknown. TCRdb re-called the reads through MiXCR, storing one row per CDR3 protein. The sample holds some 120,000 distinct CDR3 sequences, 10% seen once. Sequencing was performed on PBMCs, sequenced either directly or after in vitro stimulation (not recorded which). All receptors derive from a human donor in good health (CMV status not recorded). Some clones in this sample may be carry-over from other donors' samples. CDR3s include the opening cysteine and the closing phenylalanine or tryptophan. Fields, in order: D gene, clone size, V gene, J gene, CDR3 DNA, CDR3 protein. A D gene is named only where the DNA matches it firmly. Only some rows state a clone size, as once, few, many or a class for expanded clones.

NA	NA	TRBV6-2/TRBV6-3	TRBJ1-1	TGTGCCGCCACCCAGCGGGGTACTGCTTTCTTT	CAATQRGTAFF
NA	NA	TRBV11-3	TRBJ2-3	TGTGCCAGCAGCCCATATAGAAGGGACGCAGATACGCAGTATTTT	CASSPYRRDADTQYF
NA	many	TRBV12-3/TRBV12-4	TRBJ2-3	TGTGCCAGCAGTAAGGGAGATACGCAGTATTTT	CASSKGDTQYF
NA	few	TRBV7-6	TRBJ2-1	TGTGCCAGCAGCGGACTGAGGGCGGGGGCGAGGAATGAGCAGTTCTTC	CASSGLRAGARNEQFF
TRBD1	many	TRBV4-3	TRBJ1-3	TGCGCCAGCAGCCTCCACACCGGGACAGGAAGCTCTGGAAACACCATATATTTT	CASSLHTGTGSSGNTIYF
NA	NA	TRBV3-1	TRBJ1-6	TGTGCCAGCAGCCAAGGGGGGTGGAATTCACCCCTCCACTTT	CASSQGGWNSPLHF
NA	many	TRBV19	TRBJ1-5	TGTGCCAGTAGTATAAGCCACAACAATCAGCCCCAGCATTTT	CASSISHNNQPQHF
NA	NA	TRBV28	TRBJ2-4	TGTGCCAGCAGTTTACGGACTTTCAAAAACATTCAGTACTTC	CASSLRTFKNIQYF
TRBD2	many	TRBV11-1	TRBJ2-4	TGTGCCAGCAGCCGGACTAGCCCCAAAAACATTCAGTACTTC	CASSRTSPKNIQYF
NA	few	TRBV2	TRBJ1-1	TGTGCCAGCAGAGGGGAGGACACTGAAGCTTTCTTT	CASRGEDTEAFF
NA	many	TRBV4-1	TRBJ1-5	TGCGCCAGCAGCCAAGTCGGATATCAGCCCCAGCATTTT	CASSQVGYQPQHF
NA	NA	TRBV2	TRBJ1-4	TGTGCCAGCAGAGTTCAAGGCACTAATGAAAAACTGTTTTTT	CASRVQGTNEKLFF
NA	many	TRBV6-1	TRBJ2-3	TGTGCCAGCAGTCGCGGGACTTCTAGCACAGATACGCAGTATTTT	CASSRGTSSTDTQYF
TRBD2	few	TRBV20-1	TRBJ2-5	TGCAGTGCTAGCCAAGGGACTAGACTGGAGACCCAGTACTTC	CSASQGTRLETQYF
TRBD1	few	TRBV27	TRBJ1-1	TGTGCCAGCAGTAAACAGGGGAAGACTGAAGCTTTCTTT	CASSKQGKTEAFF
NA	NA	TRBV5-4	TRBJ1-2	TGTGCCAGCAGCTTGGAACCAGAGGCCTATGGCTACACCTTC	CASSLEPEAYGYTF
TRBD2	NA	TRBV6-2/TRBV6-3	TRBJ2-3	TGTGCCAGCAGAGAAGCGGGAGTTCGTGAGTATACGCAGTATTTT	CASREAGVREYTQYF
TRBD2	few	TRBV27	TRBJ2-5	TGTGCCAGCAGTTTAGGTGCGGGAGCGCGAGAGACCCAGTACTTC	CASSLGAGARETQYF
NA	NA	TRBV29-1	TRBJ1-5	TGCAGCGTCGCTGGGGGGAATAGCAATCAGCCCCAGCATTTT	CSVAGGNSNQPQHF
TRBD2	many	TRBV7-2	TRBJ2-1	TGTGCCAGCAGCCCTCGGGTAGGGGAGGTAGCGGGGGTCAGGAATGAGCAGTTCTTC	CASSPRVGEVAGVRNEQFF
NA	few	TRBV20-1	TRBJ2-2	TGCAGTGCTCCTGGACCGCAACTGACCGGGGAGCTGTTTTTT	CSAPGPQLTGELFF
NA	many	TRBV6-5	TRBJ2-5	TGTGCCAGCAGTTACTCTGGTCTCCAAGAGACCCAGTACTTC	CASSYSGLQETQYF
NA	NA	TRBV12-3/TRBV12-4	TRBJ1-3	TGTGCCAGCAGTTTATTAGGGACTGGAAACACCATATATTTT	CASSLLGTGNTIYF
NA	many	TRBV18	TRBJ1-4	TGTGCCAGCTCCCAAGGGTACGTCAAGATACGGGAGGCACGCGAAAAACTGTTTTTT	CASSQGYVKIREAREKLFF
NA	many	TRBV12-3/TRBV12-4	TRBJ1-1	TGTGCCAGCAGTTTAGGGGGTATGGCTGAAGCTTTCTTT	CASSLGGMAEAFF
NA	few	TRBV19	TRBJ1-1	TGTGCCAGTAGTATAATGTGGAAGAGTAACACTGAAGCTTTCTTT	CASSIMWKSNTEAFF
TRBD1	NA	TRBV27	TRBJ1-2	TGTGCCAGCAGGACCTTCTCCACAGGGGCCTATGGCTACACCTTC	CASRTFSTGAYGYTF
NA	NA	TRBV29-1	TRBJ1-2	TGCAGCGTCCTCTTTGCCACCGGGAGCTCGAATGGCTACACCTTC	CSVLFATGSSNGYTF
TRBD2	many	TRBV12-3/TRBV12-4	TRBJ2-1	TGTGCCAGTTTAGCGGGAGGCTCCCTCAATGAGCAGTTCTTC	CASLAGGSLNEQFF
NA	NA	TRBV20-1	TRBJ1-1	TGCAGTGCTAGAGTAGCGGGAGAAGCTTTCTTT	CSARVAGEAFF
TRBD1	NA	TRBV2	TRBJ1-5	TGTGCCAGCAGACCCGGGACAGGGAACGGCAATCAGCCCCAGCATTTT	CASRPGTGNGNQPQHF
TRBD2	many	TRBV7-2	TRBJ2-3	TGTGCCAGCAGACGCGGGGCTAGCGGGGCCACAGATACGCAGTATTTT	CASRRGASGATDTQYF
NA	few	TRBV6-2/TRBV6-3	TRBJ1-5	TGTGCCAGCAGTTCCATTTGGGGGGATCAGCCCCAGCATTTT	CASSSIWGDQPQHF
NA	many	TRBV7-2	TRBJ1-4	TGTGCCAGCAGCCCCCGTGGAGAAAAACTGTTTTTT	CASSPRGEKLFF
NA	few	TRBV2	TRBJ2-1	TGTGCCAGCACCGGTCTGGGACTTAATGAGCAGTTCTTC	CASTGLGLNEQFF
NA	many	TRBV11-2	TRBJ2-1	TGTGCCAGCAGCTTCGAACCGGCTAGCAGCTCCTACAATGAGCAGTTCTTC	CASSFEPASSSYNEQFF
NA	many	TRBV6-1	TRBJ2-1	TGTGCCAGCAGTGACCGGACGAGGAGCTCCTACAATGAGCAGTTCTTC	CASSDRTRSSYNEQFF
NA	many	TRBV12-3/TRBV12-4	TRBJ2-1	TGTGCCAGCAGTTCCCTCGGGCGGGACAACAATGAGCAGTTCTTC	CASSSLGRDNNEQFF
NA	many	TRBV28	TRBJ1-5	TGTGCCAGCAGTCCCCCGGGACTTTCGGTCGGGGGATGGCCCCAGCATTTT	CASSPPGLSVGGWPQHF
NA	few	TRBV7-6	TRBJ2-5	TGTGCCAGCACCTTTTCAGGCAGGTGGGAGACCCAGTACTTC	CASTFSGRWETQYF
NA	few	TRBV7-9	TRBJ1-1	TGTGCCAGCAGCCCAGGGAGCACTGAAGCTTTCTTT	CASSPGSTEAFF
NA	many	TRBV12-3/TRBV12-4	TRBJ1-6	TGTGCCAGCAGTTATAGAGACAGGCCGAATTCACCCCTCCACTTT	CASSYRDRPNSPLHF
NA	many	TRBV7-2	TRBJ2-7	TGTGCCAGCAGCTCTACACGAACCTCCTACGAGCAGTACTTC	CASSSTRTSYEQYF
NA	few	TRBV27	TRBJ2-3	TGTGCCAGCAGTTTTCGGGTAACAGGAAGCACAGATACGCAGTATTTT	CASSFRVTGSTDTQYF
NA	many	TRBV7-2	TRBJ2-7	TGTGCCAGCAGCTCTGCGCCGGGTTCTGGCGAGCAGTACTTC	CASSSAPGSGEQYF
TRBD1	many	TRBV5-4	TRBJ1-5	TGTGCCAGCAGCACAGGGACAGGGGGCATCAATCAGCCCCAGCATTTT	CASSTGTGGINQPQHF
NA	many	TRBV19	TRBJ1-5	TGTGCCAGTAGTTCGGGTTTGAATCAGCCCCAGCATTTT	CASSSGLNQPQHF
TRBD2	once	TRBV4-2	TRBJ2-1	TGTGCCAGCGGACTCGGGCTAGCGGTAAACAATGAGCAGTTCTTC	CASGLGLAVNNEQFF
NA	many	TRBV7-2	TRBJ1-5	TGTGCCAGCAGCTTAGTGGATAGCGGCAATCAGCCCCAGCATTTT	CASSLVDSGNQPQHF
NA	many	TRBV9	TRBJ2-3	TGTGCCAGCAGCGTAGACGGGAGAGGGGGCACAGATACGCAGTATTTT	CASSVDGRGGTDTQYF
NA	few	TRBV6-2/TRBV6-3	TRBJ2-2	TGTGCCAGCAGTTACGATTTGGTAGGCACCGGGGAGCTGTTTTTT	CASSYDLVGTGELFF
TRBD1	NA	TRBV28	TRBJ2-7	TGTGCCAGCTCCCGAATGGACAGGGTTGCCTACGAGCAGTACTTC	CASSRMDRVAYEQYF
TRBD1	NA	TRBV27	TRBJ1-1	TGTGCCAGCAGTTCATACAGGGGTTTAGAAGCTTTCTTT	CASSSYRGLEAFF
NA	many	TRBV6-5	TRBJ1-2	TGTGCCAGCACCACAGTAGCTAACTATGGCTACACCTTC	CASTTVANYGYTF
TRBD1	NA	TRBV15	TRBJ1-6	TGTGCCACCAGCAGTGACGACAGGGCTAATTCACCCCTCCACTTT	CATSSDDRANSPLHF
NA	few	TRBV6-1	TRBJ2-3	TGTGCCAGCAGTCCCATAGGGGGCACAGATACGCAGTATTTT	CASSPIGGTDTQYF